The T cell receptor beta chain described here comes from a study of early T cells in non-severe SARS-CoV-2 infection. Study in general: Unsorted whole blood bulk RNA was sequenced, with unpaired chains.

Unique molecular identifiers tagged individual cDNA molecules. One entry per CDR3 protein, called by TCRdb with MiXCR from the 5' RACE reads. This table holds tens of thousands of distinct CDR3 sequences, 12% found once. Germline lookup yields CDR1 KGHDR and CDR2 SFDVKD. Trimming pared 11 bases from V and 1 base from J, leaving 13 bases between. This CDR3 comprises 14 residues. The material sequenced was whole blood. The V gene is TRBV24-1, the J gene TRBJ2-2; D gene uncertain. This TCR came from an adult who was a healthcare worker with PCR-confirmed SARS-CoV-2 infection or an uninfected control (not recorded which). CDR3 sequence: CAISDFRNTGELFF. In DNA form, the CDR3 reads TGTGCCATCTCCGACTTTAGGAACACCGGGGAGCTGTTTTTT.